The 19 T cell receptor beta chains given below trace back to one sample, sequenced in a study of cytomegalovirus exposure and HLA in healthy donors. The PCR used 60 Vbeta and 13 Jbeta primers. The protocol was immunoSEQ multiplex PCR, while the TCRdb copy is restricted to in-frame clones and leaves out a portion. The sample records about 120,000 clones, about 73% being singletons. Sequencing used PBMCs. Receptor source: a woman between 35 and 50 years old in good health and CMV-seropositive.

The sample holds one count of this clone. The chain is built from TRBV7-8 and TRBJ2-5; 14 bases fit TRBD2. There are 17 residues in the CDR3. J lost 2 bases, V lost 5 bases, and 7 bases had no gene match. Germline CDR1 and CDR2: SGHVS and FQNEAQ. Here the CDR3 reads CASSQGLAGGRQETQYF. In DNA, the CDR3 is TGTGCCAGCAGCCAAGGACTAGCGGGGGGTAGACAAGAGACCCAGTACTTC.

The rearrangement uses TRBV7-2 and TRBJ1-4, with D tentatively TRBD1 (5 bases). V lost 1 base and J lost 2, with 11 bases in between. The CDR3 runs to 16 residues. Germline lookup yields CDR1 SGHTA and CDR2 FQGNSA. The CDR3 DNA is TGTGCCAGCAGCTTAGGTTGGGGGGGGACTAATGAAAAACTGTTTTTT. Its translation: CASSLGWGGTNEKLFF.

This chain uses TRBV6-5 with TRBJ1-2, with D maybe TRBD1 (5 bases). Germline V gene sequence: CDR1 MNHEY, CDR2 SVGAGI. This CDR3 contains 11 residues. Trimming removed 10 bases at V and 7 bases at J, with 13 bases between. Written as DNA, the CDR3 is TGTGCCACCCTAAGGGGCGCTGGCTACACCTTC. Translating it yields CATLRGAGYTF.

The V gene is TRBV9, the J gene TRBJ1-2, with D possibly being TRBD1 (5 bases). Germline V gene lookup returns CDR1 SGDLS and CDR2 YYNGEE. V lost 5 bases, J lost 4 bases, and 12 bases lay in between. The CDR3 is 13 residues long. CDR3 nucleotides: TGTGCCAGCAGTCGGGGGGGAATCTATGGCTACACCTTC. It encodes CASSRGGIYGYTF. Full variable domain (rest looked up from reference TRBV9 and TRBJ1-2): DSGVTQTPKHLITATGQRVTLRCSPRSGDLSVYWYQQSLDQGLQFLIQYYNGEERAKGNILERFSAQQFPDLHSELNLSSLELGDSALYFCASSRGGIYGYTFGSGTRLTVV.

The chain has TRBV4-3 and TRBJ1-2; D is ambiguous. This CDR3 comprises 16 residues. Trimming left V 0 bases short and J 4 bases short, with 15 bases between. The V gene's germline CDR1 is LGHNA and CDR2 YSLEER. This chain's CDR3 is CASSQDQREILYGYTF. The CDR3 region has the DNA TGCGCCAGCAGCCAAGATCAGAGGGAAATTCTCTATGGCTACACCTTC.

The gene calls are TRBV4-2 and TRBJ1-1, with D uncertain. V dropped 6 bases and J dropped 10 bases, with 15 bases sitting between them. The CDR3 loop spans 12 amino acids. CDR1 and CDR2 (germline): LGHNA, YNFKEQ. The CDR3 is CASSTLSSVAFF. The CDR3 DNA is TGTGCCAGCAGTACGTTAAGTAGCGTAGCTTTCTTT.

V and J are TRBV28 and TRBJ2-7; tentatively, D is TRBD2 (5 bases). CDR3 length equals 13 residues. V lost 5 bases and J 5 bases, leaving 13 bases between the germline ends. The germline gives CDR1 MDHEN, CDR2 SYDVKM. The CDR3 DNA sequence: TGTGCCAGCAGTCCGAGAGGGTGGCACGAGCAGTACTTC. This sequence encodes CASSPRGWHEQYF.

Only one count was recorded for this clone. The CDR3, as DNA: TGTGCCAGCAGTGAAGTAGGAGCGTTCTATGGCTACACCTTC. This gives the protein CASSEVGAFYGYTF. V and J are TRBV6-1 and TRBJ1-2; D ambiguous. Trimming stripped 1 base from V and 4 bases from J, with 10 bases between. The CDR3 is 14 residues long. The germline gives CDR1 MNHNS, CDR2 SASEGT.

The chain is built from TRBV2 and TRBJ2-3; 8 nucleotides line up with TRBD2. The CDR3 has 16 residues. From germline, CDR1 is SNHLY and CDR2 FYNNEI. With V trimmed by 5 bases and J by 2 bases, 9 bases remained unmatched. CDR3 loop: CASSKSGGVFTDTQYF. The CDR3 DNA reads as TGTGCCAGCAGTAAAAGCGGGGGCGTTTTCACAGATACGCAGTATTTT. Combining the CDR3 with reference TRBV2 and TRBJ2-3 gives the whole variable domain EPEVTQTPSHQVTQMGQEVILRCVPISNHLYFYWYRQILGQKVEFLVSFYNNEISEKSEIFDDQFSVERPDGSNFTLKIRSTKLEDSAMYFCASSKSGGVFTDTQYFGPGTRLTVL.

The V call is TRBV2, the J call TRBJ2-7; D ambiguous. This CDR3 region has 13 residues. Germline CDR1 SNHLY, CDR2 FYNNEI. V lost 7 bases and J lost 2, with 12 bases in between. For the CDR3, the DNA is TGTGCCAGCAAACCAGATCTTGCCTACGAGCAGTACTTC. Its protein product is CASKPDLAYEQYF.

DNA for the CDR3: TGCAGCGTTTCCGACAGGGCAGGAAACACCATATATTTT. This sequence encodes CSVSDRAGNTIYF. The chain links TRBV29-1 to TRBJ1-3; 7 nucleotides match TRBD1. The germline CDR1 and CDR2 sequences are SQVTM and ANQGSEA. There are 13 residues in the CDR3. The V gene end was trimmed by 5 bases and the J gene end by 4 bases; junction bases not matched to a gene: 5.

The CDR3 region has the DNA TGTGCCAGCAGTAAACCCAGGGGGCTTACCGGGGAGCTGTTTTTT. It codes for CASSKPRGLTGELFF. The gene calls are TRBV6-1 and TRBJ2-2, with 8 bases lining up with TRBD1. The germline CDR1 and CDR2 sequences are MNHNS and SASEGT. V shed 5 bases and J 5 bases; nucleotides not matched to a gene: 7. The CDR3 is made up of 15 amino acids.

This clone turned up a few times. The chain uses TRBV10-3 and TRBJ1-1; D is uncertain. The CDR3 runs to 13 residues. The germline V gene has CDR1 ENHRY and CDR2 SYGVKD. The V and J ends lost 7 bases and 1 base respectively, with 10 bases between them. For the CDR3, the DNA is TGTGCCATCAAGGTTGCAGGGAACACTGAAGCTTTCTTT. Protein product: CAIKVAGNTEAFF.

This clone has just a few counts. The gene calls are TRBV7-2 and TRBJ1-1, with a tentative D call TRBD1 (6 bases). The CDR3 length is 13 residues. With 4 bases removed from V and 5 bases from J, the gap between germline ends came to 11 bases. Germline V gene data show CDR1 as SGHTA and CDR2 as FQGNSA. The CDR3 reads CASSSQGGTEAFF. CDR3 in DNA: TGTGCCAGCAGCTCACAGGGAGGGACTGAAGCTTTCTTT.

The CDR3 DNA is TGCAGTGCGTCCCGGGCTGAAGCTTTCTTT. It is translated as CSASRAEAFF. V usage is TRBV20-1 and J usage is TRBJ1-1; unclear D gene. Per the germline V gene, CDR1 is DFQATT and CDR2 is SNEGSKA (reference sequence). This CDR3 comprises 10 residues. Trimming cost V 6 bases and J 6 bases, with 8 bases left between them.

This clone showed up just a few times. The CDR3 is CASSERRGSEAFF. In DNA form, the CDR3 reads TGTGCCAGCAGTGAACGGCGAGGCTCTGAAGCTTTCTTT. V is TRBV25-1 and J is TRBJ1-1, with unresolved D. The CDR3 loop spans 13 amino acids. CDR1 MGHDK and CDR2 SYGVNS come from the germline V gene. Trimming took off 2 bases at V and 6 bases at J, with 10 bases between the two ends.

This chain connects TRBV6-6 to TRBJ2-1, with a tentative D call TRBD2 (5 bases). The CDR3 runs to 14 residues. Germline V gene data show CDR1 as MNHNY and CDR2 as SVGAGI (reference sequence). V was clipped by 0 bases and J by 4 bases, with 7 bases between them. CDR3: CASSYSRGYNEQFF. The CDR3 DNA is TGTGCCAGCAGTTACTCGAGAGGGTACAATGAGCAGTTCTTC.

This clone was found a few times. The chain combines TRBV7-9 with TRBJ1-1, with 7 bases lining up with TRBD1. Germline V CDR1 and CDR2: SEHNR, FQNEAQ (reference sequence). J lost 10 bases, V lost 1 base, and 6 bases had no gene match. This CDR3 region has 13 residues. CDR3 in DNA: TGTGCCAGCAGCTTAGGTCCCCCAGGGGGAGCTTTCTTT. This translates into CASSLGPPGGAFF. Full variable domain (rest looked up from reference TRBV7-9 and TRBJ1-1): DTGVSQNPRHKITKRGQNVTFRCDPISEHNRLYWYRQTLGQGPEFLTYFQNEAQLEKSRLLSDRFSAERPKGSFSTLEIQRTEQGDSAMYLCASSLGPPGGAFFGQGTRLTVV.

J is TRBJ2-7 and V is TRBV25-1; TRBD1 agrees at 9 bases. V gave up 6 bases and J gave up 5 bases; unmatched junction bases: 8. In germline, CDR1 is MGHDK, CDR2 SYGVNS. The CDR3 spans 14 residues. The CDR3 sequence: CASSPWTGVHEQYF. As DNA, the CDR3 is TGTGCCAGCAGCCCTTGGACAGGGGTCCACGAGCAGTACTTC.